A single sample is the source of the 17 T cell receptor beta chains below, sequenced in a study of cytomegalovirus exposure and HLA in healthy donors. The assay was immunoSEQ multiplex PCR, and TCRdb's table has in-frame clones only and misses some. The sample carries 150,000 to 200,000 clones, 85% to 90% recorded once. The sequencing sample was made of PBMCs. These receptors were obtained from a man between 18 and 35 years old in good health and CMV-seronegative.

V usage is TRBV10-3 and J usage is TRBJ2-7; D unresolved. Germline V gene data show CDR1 as ENHRY and CDR2 as SYGVKD. This CDR3 has 12 amino acids. V was cut by 4 bases and J by 1 base, with 5 bases left in between. CDR3 sequence (DNA): TGTGCCATCAGTGGGAGTTCCTACGAGCAGTACTTC. Its translation is CAISGSSYEQYF.

DNA for the CDR3: TGTGCCATCAGTGAGGGAGGGACTGGAAACACCATATATTTT. This encodes CAISEGGTGNTIYF. The chain employs TRBV10-3 and TRBJ1-3; the D is unclear. This CDR3 has 14 amino acids. Trimming took 2 bases from V and 2 from J, leaving 7 bases between them. The germline CDR1 and CDR2 sequences are ENHRY and SYGVKD.

This chain's CDR3 is CSVPSDNEQFF. CDR3 nucleotide sequence: TGCAGCGTTCCGAGCGACAATGAGCAGTTCTTC. The chain uses TRBV29-1 and TRBJ2-1; the D is unclear. The CDR3 covers 11 residues. CDR1 is SQVTM, CDR2 ANQGSEA, per germline. V lost 5 bases to trimming and J lost 5 bases, with 7 bases between them.

Concerning this clone itself: One end of the junction varies from germline; a read error may be responsible. The J gene is TRBJ2-5, the V gene TRBV7-7, with 9 positions matching TRBD1. The germline gives CDR1 SSHAT, CDR2 FNYEAQ (reference sequence). This CDR3 region has 15 residues. The CDR3 protein is CASSLDRGSRETQYF. The CDR3 nucleotides are TGTGCTAGCAGCTTAGACAGGGGGTCACGGGAGACCCAGTACTTC.

The CDR3 nucleotides are TGTGCCAGCGCATATAGGACAGGGGAAGAAAAACTGTTTTTT. It yields the protein CASAYRTGEEKLFF. The chain is built from TRBV5-6 and TRBJ1-4; 9 bases match TRBD1. The ends lost 7 bases at V and 8 bases at J; junction bases unmatched: 9. This CDR3 comprises 14 residues. Germline lookup yields CDR1 SGHDT and CDR2 YYEEEE.

The chain recombines TRBV29-1 with TRBJ2-5, with D maybe TRBD1 (6 bases). Germline CDR1 and CDR2: SQVTM and ANQGSEA. The CDR3 contains 12 residues. V lost 4 bases, J lost 1 base, and 7 bases lay in between. The CDR3, as DNA: TGCAGCGTTGGGGACATCCAAGAGACCCAGTACTTC. Translated, it gives CSVGDIQETQYF.

The chain carries TRBV27 and TRBJ1-1, with 8 bases that match TRBD1. This CDR3 contains 14 residues. Germline V gene lookup returns CDR1 MNHEY and CDR2 SMNVEV (reference sequence). Trimming cost V 2 bases and J 4 bases; bases outside gene matches: 3. The CDR3 region has the DNA TGTGCCAGCAGTTTAGGACAGGGTGGCACTGAAGCTTTCTTT. It specifies CASSLGQGGTEAFF.

The chain employs TRBV2 and TRBJ2-1, with D perhaps TRBD1 (6 bases). Germline assignment: CDR1 SNHLY and CDR2 FYNNEI. This CDR3 region has 14 residues. Trimming stripped 3 bases from V and 3 bases from J, with 9 bases between. The CDR3 bases are TGTGCCAGCAGTGAGACAGGTAACTACAATGAGCAGTTCTTC. Its translation: CASSETGNYNEQFF.

This chain links TRBV27 with TRBJ1-5; TRBD1 aligns across 7 bases. CDR3 length: 16 residues. Germline lookup yields CDR1 MNHEY and CDR2 SMNVEV (reference sequence). The V and J ends lost 7 bases and 0 bases, in that order; junction bases with no gene match: 9. For the CDR3, the DNA is TGTGCCAGCAAGGCGGGGACAGACTATAGCAATCAGCCCCAGCATTTT. Translation gives CASKAGTDYSNQPQHF.

This chain links TRBV28 with TRBJ1-2, with 7 nucleotides matching TRBD1. J was trimmed by 7 bases and V by 10 bases; bases with no gene match: 15. Germline V gives CDR1 MDHEN, CDR2 SYDVKM. The CDR3 is 14 amino acids. Written as DNA, the CDR3 is TGTGCCACCACTAGTGAGGGGGCGTACCGTGGCTACACCTTC. Amino acid sequence: CATTSEGAYRGYTF.

This CDR3 is CASSSRPSGETQYF. As DNA, the CDR3 is TGTGCCAGCAGCTCCCGGCCTAGCGGGGAGACCCAGTACTTC. The chain carries TRBV11-1 and TRBJ2-5, with TRBD2 matching over 8 bases. The CDR3 totals 14 residues. Germline V lookup: CDR1 SGHAT, CDR2 FQDESV (reference sequence). Trimming removed 4 bases from V and 5 bases from J; junction bases left unmatched: 6.

This clone was detected only once. CDR3 loop: CASSFNSGAGRGSDTEAFF. DNA for the CDR3: TGTGCCAGCAGCTTCAATTCAGGGGCAGGCCGGGGTAGTGACACTGAAGCTTTCTTT. V is TRBV11-2 and J is TRBJ1-1; D might be TRBD1 (6 bases). This CDR3 has 19 amino acids. V lost 3 bases to trimming and J lost 3 bases, with 26 bases between them. Germline V gene sequence: CDR1 SGHAT, CDR2 FQNNGV.

The chain employs TRBV7-9 and TRBJ2-3, with a possible D match to TRBD2 (6 bases). This CDR3 is built from 16 residues. The V end lost 5 bases, the J end lost 3 bases, and 18 bases lay between the germline ends. CDR1 is SEHNR and CDR2 is FQNEAQ in the germline V gene (reference sequence). CDR3 amino acids: CASSPTIWGDTDTQYF. The CDR3 region has the DNA TGTGCCAGCAGCCCGACCATTTGGGGGGATACAGATACGCAGTATTTT.

This clone has more than one count but fewer than ten. The chain recombines TRBV10-2 with TRBJ2-7, with a possible D match to TRBD1 (5 bases). The ends were cut back, 7 bases at V and 5 bases at J, with 12 bases in the middle. CDR1 WSHSY and CDR2 SAAADI come from the germline V gene. The CDR3 runs 12 residues. CDR3 residues: CASTTGNHEQYV. CDR3 nucleotides: TGCGCCAGCACCACAGGTAACCACGAGCAGTACGTC.

This chain joins TRBV19 and TRBJ1-1; unclear D gene. The ends were cut back, 4 bases at V and 1 base at J, with 7 bases in the middle. This CDR3 spans 13 amino acids. CDR1 is LNHDA, CDR2 SQIVND, per germline (reference sequence). The CDR3 region has the DNA TGTGCCAGTAGTAAACGGGAGAACACTGAAGCTTTCTTT. Protein: CASSKRENTEAFF.

This chain joins TRBV7-2 and TRBJ2-7, with 9 bases lining up with TRBD1. The CDR3 contains 14 residues. Per germline, CDR1 SGHTA and CDR2 FQGNSA. V lost 7 bases, J lost 5 bases, and 9 bases stayed unmatched. Written as DNA, the CDR3 is TGTGCCAGCACCCCTGACAGGGGGGGCGACGAGCAGTACTTC. Protein sequence: CASTPDRGGDEQYF.

The chain joins TRBV4-3 to TRBJ2-6; D unresolved. This CDR3 is built from 17 residues. Germline CDR1 and CDR2: LGHNA and YSLEER. Trimming took off 1 base at V and 0 bases at J, with 10 bases between the two ends. CDR3 sequence: CASSQALLSSGANVLTF. In nucleotides, the CDR3 is TGCGCCAGCAGCCAAGCACTCCTTAGCTCTGGGGCCAACGTCCTGACTTTC.